The entry below gives a single T cell receptor beta chain sequence along with its context. This entry comes from a study of blood T cell repertoires in COVID-19. V dropped 4 bases and J dropped 12; count of bases not matched to a gene: 12. The germline gives CDR1 LGHDT, CDR2 YNNKEL (reference sequence). The CDR3 sequence is 14 residues long. As handled by the study authors: Researchers report that nucleated cell counts were estimated from reference gene primer amplification. Method: immunoSEQ multiplex PCR; TCRdb's copy keeps in-frame clones and lacks some. V and J calls and clone size are as listed in that table; D and trimming were resolved from the DNA. The profile shows under 60,000 clones, 65% to 90% of them singletons.

This clonotype originated in a human donor in a cohort sampled during active COVID-19. The material sequenced was peripheral blood. The gene calls are TRBV3-1 (or the pseudogene TRBV3-2) and TRBJ2-1, with 7 bases identical to TRBD2. In DNA, the CDR3 is TGTGCCAGCAGCCCCCTAACTAGCGAGGTGAGGCAGTTCTTC. Amino acid sequence: CASSPLTSEVRQFF.